This TCR beta chain was documented in a study of spatial heterogeneity in lung cancer. From the 5' RACE reads, TCRdb called clonotypes with MiXCR, one entry per CDR3 protein. The sample contains 9,500 to 15,000 distinct CDR3 sequences, about 13% of which appear only once. This clonotype was picked up many times. The time point is: sample taken at primary tumor resection. Whole RNA came from tumor, nontumor lung or frozen PBMC and was sequenced without being sorted. The approximately 79 donors had untreated early-stage non-small cell lung cancer. The receptor comes from a female donor with early-stage non-small cell lung cancer. The source material was PBMCs, sampled at surgery.

This chain's CDR3 is CSARDSRVSSTDTQYF. The DNA of the CDR3 is TGCAGTGCTAGAGATTCACGTGTTTCTAGCACAGATACGCAGTATTTT. The chain has TRBV20-1 and TRBJ2-3; D gene uncertain. The CDR3 covers 16 residues. The V end was cut by 0 bases, the J end by 0 bases, with 13 bases between. In germline, CDR1 is DFQATT, CDR2 SNEGSKA (reference sequence).